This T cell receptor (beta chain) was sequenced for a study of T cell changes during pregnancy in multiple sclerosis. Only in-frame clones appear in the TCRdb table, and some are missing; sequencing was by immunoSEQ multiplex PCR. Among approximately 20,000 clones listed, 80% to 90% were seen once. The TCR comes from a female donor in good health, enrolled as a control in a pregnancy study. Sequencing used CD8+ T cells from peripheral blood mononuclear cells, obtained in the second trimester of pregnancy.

The CDR3 sequence is CASSTRQGYNSPLHF. The CDR3 nucleotides read TGTGCCAGCAGTACGAGACAGGGGTATAATTCACCCCTCCACTTT. The chain links TRBV2 to TRBJ1-6; 8 bases align to TRBD1. The germline V gene has CDR1 SNHLY and CDR2 FYNNEI. Trimming took 5 bases from V and 4 from J; bases not matched to a gene: 4. The CDR3 contains 15 residues.